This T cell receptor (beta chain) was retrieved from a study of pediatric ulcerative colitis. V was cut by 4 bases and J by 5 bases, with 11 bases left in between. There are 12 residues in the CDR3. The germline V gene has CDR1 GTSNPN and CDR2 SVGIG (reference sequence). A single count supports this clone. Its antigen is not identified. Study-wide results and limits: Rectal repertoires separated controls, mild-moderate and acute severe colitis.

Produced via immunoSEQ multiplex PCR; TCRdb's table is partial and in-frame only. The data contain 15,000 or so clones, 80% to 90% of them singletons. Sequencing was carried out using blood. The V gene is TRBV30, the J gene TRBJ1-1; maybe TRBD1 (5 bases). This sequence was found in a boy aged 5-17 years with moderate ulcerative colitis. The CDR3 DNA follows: TGTGCCTGGAATCTGGGGGGGACTGAAGCTTTCTTT. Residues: CAWNLGGTEAFF.